One and the same sample provided the 25 T cell receptor beta chains below, sequenced in a study of T cells in Graves' hyperthyroidism and ophthalmopathy. What was amplified from RNA transcripts were TCR beta CDR3 regions. An initial round of RT-PCR targeting the TCR CDR3 relied on the HTBI primer set. TCRdb re-called the multiplex PCR reads through MiXCR, storing one row per CDR3 protein. The repertoire holds hundreds of thousands of distinct CDR3 sequences, with around a third as singletons. The sample taken for sequencing was blood. All receptors derive from a woman in her thirties or forties with Graves' hyperthyroidism.

V is TRBV12-3 or TRBV12-4 and J is TRBJ2-7; 10 bases are shared with TRBD2. Trimming cost V 6 bases and J 6 bases; bases outside gene matches: 14. CDR3 length equals 16 residues. CDR3 sequence: CASSLNPGTSDFEQYF. CDR3 coding DNA: TGTGCCAGCAGCTTGAACCCCGGGACTAGCGACTTCGAGCAGTACTTC.

This clonotype was observed a handful of times. This chain uses TRBV5-1 with TRBJ2-7, with 12 bases lining up with TRBD1. The CDR3 sequence is 14 residues long. Germline CDR1 and CDR2: SGHRS and YFSETQ. With V trimmed by 4 bases and J by 4 bases, 3 bases remained unmatched. CDR3 nucleotides: TGCGCCAGCAGCGAGGGACAGGGGGCTTACGAGCAGTACTTC. This codes for CASSEGQGAYEQYF.

As regards this clonotype: At one end, the junction sequence differs from germline, possibly due to a read error. The gene calls are TRBV6-5 and TRBJ1-2; D gene unclear. The CDR3 runs to 12 residues. From germline, CDR1 is MNHEY and CDR2 SVGAGI. The CDR3 sequence: CASSYSGYVYTF. CDR3 bases: TGTGCCAGCAGTTACTCAGGGTATGTCTACACCTTC.

About this clonotype itself: One end of the junction varies from germline; a read error may be responsible. The chain combines TRBV7-9 with TRBJ1-4, with D possibly being TRBD1 (5 bases). Germline V gene data show CDR1 as SEHNR and CDR2 as FQNEAQ (reference sequence). The CDR3 has 12 amino acids. The CDR3 is CASSLAFGTPSF. Written as DNA, the CDR3 is TGTGCCAGCAGCTTAGCGTTTGGGACCCCGAGTTTT.

This clonotype was counted a few times. This chain links TRBV4-2 with TRBJ1-3, with D unclear. Trimming took off 4 bases at V and 0 bases at J, with 10 bases between the two ends. Germline assignment: CDR1 LGHNA and CDR2 YNFKEQ. The CDR3 has 15 amino acids. This CDR3 reads CASSLWRFSGNTIYF. For the CDR3, the DNA is TGTGCCAGCAGCCTATGGAGGTTCTCTGGAAACACCATATATTTT.

As concerns this clonotype: A read error is possible here, since a much larger clone lies one base away. This chain connects TRBV7-9 to TRBJ2-5, with D maybe TRBD2 (5 bases). CDR1 is SEHNR and CDR2 is FQNEAQ in the germline V gene (reference sequence). The CDR3 is made up of 15 amino acids. As DNA, the CDR3 is TGTACCAGCAGCGCCAGGCTTGAGGGCCAAGAGACCCAGTACTTC. It specifies CTSSARLEGQETQYF.

This clonotype occurred many times. DNA for the CDR3: TGCAGCGTTGAGGGCCAGGATGGGGAGACCCAGTACTTC. Translation gives CSVEGQDGETQYF. This chain links TRBV29-1 with TRBJ2-5, with D unclear. The CDR3 loop spans 13 amino acids. The ends were cut back, 3 bases at V and 5 bases at J, with 13 bases in the middle. Germline CDR1 reads SQVTM; CDR2 reads ANQGSEA.

This chain links TRBV2 with TRBJ2-2, with D possibly being TRBD1 (6 bases). Germline V gene data show CDR1 as SNHLY and CDR2 as FYNNEI. V dropped 4 bases and J dropped 6 bases, with 12 bases sitting between them. This CDR3 is built from 14 residues. CDR3 nucleotide sequence: TGTGCCAGCAGTGGGGGTAGGGGGTCCGGGGAGCTGTTTTTT. Amino acid sequence: CASSGGRGSGELFF.

In this sample, this clonotype turned up a few times. The V and J genes are TRBV7-9 and TRBJ1-1, with D uncertain. V lost 5 bases and J 5 bases, leaving 21 bases between the germline ends. Germline lookup yields CDR1 SEHNR and CDR2 FQNEAQ (reference sequence). The CDR3 extends over 16 amino acids. The chain's CDR3 is CASSHTHLNDRTEAFF. The CDR3 DNA reads as TGTGCCAGCAGCCACACACACCTAAATGATCGTACTGAAGCTTTCTTT.

This clonotype showed up just a few times. CDR3 sequence: CASSQDIGGIYEQYF. CDR3 nucleotide sequence: TGTGCCAGCAGCCAAGATATCGGCGGTATCTACGAGCAGTACTTC. V is TRBV4-2 and J is TRBJ2-7; D is undetermined. V was trimmed by 0 bases and J by 3 bases, leaving 12 bases between them. Germline V lookup: CDR1 LGHNA, CDR2 YNFKEQ. CDR3 length: 15 amino acids.

This clonotype was seen only a few times. This chain connects TRBV9 to TRBJ1-4, with 7 positions matching TRBD1. Germline V lookup: CDR1 SGDLS, CDR2 YYNGEE. The V segment lost 5 bases and the J segment 3 bases; nucleotides outside the gene matches: 4. This CDR3 comprises 14 residues. Here the CDR3 DNA reads TGTGCCAGCAGTGCCGGGACAGCTAATGAAAAACTGTTTTTT. Its translation: CASSAGTANEKLFF. The whole variable domain, filled in from reference TRBV9 and TRBJ1-4, reads DSGVTQTPKHLITATGQRVTLRCSPRSGDLSVYWYQQSLDQGLQFLIQYYNGEERAKGNILERFSAQQFPDLHSELNLSSLELGDSALYFCASSAGTANEKLFFGSGTQLSVL.

There are many counts of this clonotype. The chain carries TRBV2 and TRBJ2-7; a possible D gene is TRBD1 (6 bases). Trimming left V 8 bases short and J 7 bases short, with 21 bases between. Per germline, CDR1 SNHLY and CDR2 FYNNEI. This CDR3 has 14 amino acids. The CDR3, as DNA: TGTGCCAGCCTTAGGGGGTGGACTCCTAGAGAGCAGTACTTC. Residues: CASLRGWTPREQYF.

This clonotype was observed a few times. This chain uses TRBV10-3 with TRBJ1-1; D is perhaps TRBD1 (5 bases). The CDR3 has 14 amino acids. V was pared by 10 bases and J by 0 bases, with 15 bases between. The germline gives CDR1 ENHRY, CDR2 SYGVKD. This chain's CDR3 is CASRADRLNTEAFF. In nucleotides, the CDR3 is TGTGCCAGCAGGGCAGACAGACTGAACACTGAAGCTTTCTTT.

This clonotype was counted at least ten times. The J gene is TRBJ1-1, the V gene TRBV12-3 or TRBV12-4; D remains unclear. V lost 3 bases, J lost 1 base, and 6 bases lay in between. CDR3 length: 13 residues. CDR3 bases: TGTGCCAGCAGTTTTGACCCGAACACTGAAGCTTTCTTT. Protein: CASSFDPNTEAFF.

The rearrangement joins TRBV10-3 to TRBJ2-2, with 10 bases lining up with TRBD1. Germline V CDR1 and CDR2: ENHRY, SYGVKD. The CDR3 is 15 residues long. Trimming took 6 bases from V and 6 from J; bases not matched to a gene: 7. CDR3 residues: CAIRRQGAISGELFF. The CDR3 DNA follows: TGTGCCATCAGGAGACAGGGGGCAATCTCCGGGGAGCTGTTTTTT.

The chain links TRBV10-3 to TRBJ2-2, with D maybe TRBD1 (7 bases). V was trimmed by 6 bases and J by 6 bases, leaving 11 bases between them. The CDR3 runs to 13 residues. CDR1 ENHRY and CDR2 SYGVKD come from the germline V gene. The CDR3: CAISGGQSGELFF. CDR3 nucleotide sequence: TGTGCCATCAGCGGGGGACAGTCCGGGGAGCTGTTTTTT.

The rearrangement joins TRBV5-5 to TRBJ2-5; possible D gene TRBD1, 5 bases. The germline gives CDR1 SGHKS, CDR2 YYEKEE (reference sequence). This CDR3 is 14 amino acids long. The ends were cut back, 0 bases at V and 3 bases at J, with 9 bases in the middle. The CDR3 region has the DNA TGTGCCAGCAGCTTGGGTCCCAGGGAAGAGACCCAGTACTTC. As protein: CASSLGPREETQYF.

The chain has TRBV10-3 and TRBJ1-5, with D uncertain. The CDR3 totals 13 residues. Trimming stripped 1 base from V and 6 bases from J, with 7 bases between. Germline lookup yields CDR1 ENHRY and CDR2 SYGVKD. The CDR3 DNA is TGTGCCATCAGTGAGTTGGCAACTCAGCCCCAGCATTTT. Translated: CAISELATQPQHF.

The table lists this clonotype with many counts. In DNA, the CDR3 is TGTGCCAGCAGCTTAGTTCGCGGGGAGGAGACCCAGTACTTC. It is translated as CASSLVRGEETQYF. This chain connects TRBV7-2 to TRBJ2-5; weak D call: TRBD2 (6 bases). The CDR3 runs to 14 residues. V lost 1 base and J 5 bases, leaving 11 bases between the germline ends. Germline loops: CDR1 SGHTA, CDR2 FQGNSA.

This clonotype appeared a few times. The chain has TRBV29-1 and TRBJ1-2, with D perhaps TRBD1 (5 bases). V lost 3 bases to trimming and J lost 3 bases, with 11 bases between them. The CDR3 contains 13 residues. The germline V gene has CDR1 SQVTM and CDR2 ANQGSEA. Here the CDR3 reads CSVDDGRDYGYTF. The CDR3 DNA is TGCAGCGTTGACGACGGCAGGGACTATGGCTACACCTTC.

Points on this clonotype: A much larger clone lies one base from this, so it may be a read error. V and J are TRBV19 and TRBJ1-2, with a weak D call TRBD1 (6 bases). Germline V gene data show CDR1 as LNHDA and CDR2 as SQIVND (reference sequence). This CDR3 contains 13 residues. The chain's CDR3 is CASGIAATGGYTF. The CDR3 nucleotides read TGTGCCAGTGGTATCGCGGCGACAGGAGGCTACACCTTC.

This clonotype was observed at least ten times. The gene calls are TRBV24-1 and TRBJ2-7; D not resolved. Deletions cut 3 bases from V and 0 bases from J, with 5 bases between. Germline CDR1 reads KGHDR; CDR2 reads SFDVKD. The CDR3 loop spans 13 amino acids. This CDR3 is CATSDGNSYEQYF. CDR3 sequence (DNA): TGTGCCACCAGTGATGGCAACTCCTACGAGCAGTACTTC.

This chain uses TRBV3-1 with TRBJ1-2; D remains ambiguous. V lost 4 bases to trimming and J lost 8 bases, with 14 bases between them. Per the germline V gene, CDR1 is LGHDT and CDR2 is YNNKEL (reference sequence). The length of the CDR3 is 13 residues. CDR3 sequence: CASSRSAVGGYTF. The CDR3 coding sequence is TGTGCCAGCAGCCGTTCTGCAGTGGGCGGCTACACCTTC. The variable domain in full, with the rest retrieved from reference TRBV3-1 and TRBJ1-2, is DTAVSQTPKYLVTQMGNDKSIKCEQNLGHDTMYWYKQDSKKFLKIMFSYNNKELIINETVPNRFSPKSPDKAHLNLHINSLELGDSAVYFCASSRSAVGGYTFGSGTRLTVV.

Remarks on this clonotype: An end of the junction does not agree with germline; a read error may underlie this. The V gene is TRBV6-6, the J gene TRBJ2-7; perhaps D is TRBD1 or TRBD2 (6 bases each). The germline V gene has CDR1 MNHNY and CDR2 SVGAGI (reference sequence). The CDR3 extends over 12 amino acids. CDR3 protein: CVSSYGGGEQYF. CDR3 DNA: TGTGTCAGCAGTTATGGAGGGGGCGAGCAGTACTTC.

With respect to this clonotype: A single base separates this from a much larger clone, so it may be a read error. The chain joins TRBV2 to TRBJ2-7; D uncertain. V lost 3 bases and J lost 3, with 3 bases in between. Germline V gives CDR1 SNHLY, CDR2 FYNNEI. This CDR3 is 11 amino acids long. CDR3 bases: TGTGCCAGCAGTGATGACTACGAGCAGTACTTC. Its translation: CASSDDYEQYF.